The source of this T cell receptor beta chain is a study of shared clonotypes between healthy human individuals. Between the trimmed V and J ends, which lost 5 bases and 7 bases, there was a span of 17 bases. The CDR3 runs 14 residues. CDR1 is MNHEY and CDR2 is SMNVEV in the germline V gene (reference sequence). Authors' methods: Owing to the provision of junction-only sequences devoid of quality scores by immunoSEQ, filtering differed. The repertoire was sequenced with immunoSEQ multiplex PCR; TCRdb's copy has only in-frame clones and lacks some. That table furnishes V, J and clone size, whereas the DNA furnished D and trimming. Of a few hundred thousand clones in the sample, around 74% were seen once.

The TCR originated in a man aged 25-45 years in good health. This chain links TRBV27 with TRBJ1-2; TRBD1 might be the D (5 bases). The sample was memory CD4+ T cells sorted from blood. This sample's subset: CD45RA-negative fraction. The CDR3 reads CASSPRTGEGGYTF. The CDR3 DNA follows: TGTGCCAGCAGTCCACGGACGGGGGAGGGTGGCTACACCTTC.